The clone carrying this T cell receptor (beta chain) has a count of ten or more. The data were taken from a study of technical replicates of blood from a few donors. Only in-frame clones appear in the TCRdb table, and some are missing; sequencing was by immunoSEQ multiplex PCR. The profile covers 45,000 to 65,000 clones, with about 95% appearing a single time and around 0.2% taken by the ten largest. The CDR3 loop spans 14 amino acids. V lost 3 bases and J lost 0, with 8 bases in between. CDR1 is SGHAT and CDR2 is FQNNGV in the germline V gene. The sample comprised T cells isolated from PBMCs. J is TRBJ1-2 and V is TRBV11-2; tentatively, D is TRBD1 (6 bases). This clonotype originated in a human donor in good health. CDR3 region: CASSLDRANYGYTF. DNA of the CDR3: TGTGCCAGCAGCTTGGACAGAGCTAACTATGGCTACACCTTC.